The next 26 T cell receptor beta chains were all read from a single sample in a study of T cells in localized non-small cell lung cancer. The assay was immunoSEQ multiplex PCR, and TCRdb's table has in-frame clones only and misses some. The repertoire holds about 21,000 clones, with roughly 90% as singletons. The sequences come from peripheral blood, collected before any cancer treatment. These receptor sequences come from a male donor aged 60 or older with stage I squamous cell lung carcinoma.

The chain joins TRBV11-2 to TRBJ2-7; D unclear. The V gene's germline CDR1 is SGHAT and CDR2 FQNNGV. Trimming pared 4 bases from V and 3 bases from J, leaving 7 bases between. The CDR3 contains 12 residues. The DNA of the CDR3 is TGTGCCAGCAGCTGGAAGAGCTACGAGCAGTACTTC. Protein: CASSWKSYEQYF.

This chain links TRBV20-1 with TRBJ1-2, with no clear D. From germline, CDR1 is DFQATT and CDR2 SNEGSKA (reference sequence). CDR3 length equals 9 residues. The ends were cut back, 3 bases at V and 8 bases at J, with 4 bases in the middle. The CDR3 DNA reads TGCAGTGCTAGCCACGGCTACACCTTC. It specifies CSASHGYTF.

The chain links TRBV28 to TRBJ1-4; D is perhaps TRBD1 (5 bases). Trimming pared 7 bases from V and 5 bases from J, leaving 14 bases between. Germline CDR1 is MDHEN and CDR2 is SYDVKM. The CDR3 totals 14 residues. CDR3 bases: TGTGCCAGCACCCCGGTCTGGGGGAATGAAAAACTGTTTTTT. Protein product: CASTPVWGNEKLFF. Full variable domain (outside the CDR3, taken from reference TRBV28 and TRBJ1-4): DVKVTQSSRYLVKRTGEKVFLECVQDMDHENMFWYRQDPGLGLRLIYFSYDVKMKEKGDIPEGYSVSREKKERFSLILESASTNQTSMYLCASTPVWGNEKLFFGSGTQLSVL.

This chain links TRBV29-1 with TRBJ2-7; D might be TRBD1 (5 bases). CDR1 is SQVTM, CDR2 ANQGSEA, per germline. With 5 bases removed from V and 2 bases from J, the gap between germline ends came to 10 bases. This CDR3 is built from 12 residues. CDR3 amino acids: CSVFDSTYEQYF. The CDR3 nucleotides are TGCAGCGTTTTCGACAGTACCTACGAGCAGTACTTC.

The rearrangement joins TRBV28 to TRBJ2-5; tentative D call: TRBD2 (6 bases). The V gene's germline CDR1 is MDHEN and CDR2 SYDVKM. The CDR3 has 15 amino acids. Trimming pared 5 bases from V and 1 base from J, leaving 14 bases between. The CDR3 DNA reads as TGTGCCAGCAGTCTCCCCGCGGGGTTCCAAGAGACCCAGTACTTC. Protein sequence: CASSLPAGFQETQYF.

This chain links TRBV5-1 with TRBJ2-1; 7 positions match TRBD2. The V segment lost 0 bases and the J segment 3 bases; nucleotides outside the gene matches: 3. The germline CDR1 and CDR2 sequences are SGHRS and YFSETQ. This CDR3 is 15 amino acids long. The CDR3 spells CASSLVRGSYNEQFF. CDR3 sequence (DNA): TGCGCCAGCAGCTTGGTGCGGGGGAGCTACAATGAGCAGTTCTTC.

This chain joins TRBV4-3 and TRBJ2-1; TRBD2 agrees at 7 bases. There are 16 residues in the CDR3. Germline V gene sequence: CDR1 LGHNA, CDR2 YSLEER. V shed 5 bases, J shed 0 bases, and the junction held 7 bases outside the gene matches. CDR3 amino acids: CASSGSGLSSYNEQFF. CDR3 nucleotide sequence: TGCGCCAGCAGCGGTAGCGGGTTAAGCTCCTACAATGAGCAGTTCTTC.

This clone was counted a single time. V gene TRBV7-3 combines with J gene TRBJ1-3; maybe TRBD1 (5 bases). Germline V gene sequence: CDR1 SGHTA, CDR2 FQGTGA. This CDR3 comprises 14 residues. Trimming pared 3 bases from V and 0 bases from J, leaving 6 bases between. The CDR3 loop reads CASSFDSSGNTIYF. The DNA of the CDR3 is TGTGCCAGCAGCTTCGACAGCTCTGGAAACACCATATATTTT.

The CDR3: CASSPGFDSPLHF. The CDR3 nucleotides read TGTGCCAGCTCACCAGGGTTCGATTCACCCCTCCACTTT. The V call is TRBV18, the J call TRBJ1-6; no firm D call. Germline-derived CDR1 and CDR2 are KGHSH and LQKENI. Trimming shortened V by 2 bases and J by 8 bases, and 7 bases separated the two germline ends. This CDR3 region has 13 residues.

In nucleotides, the CDR3 is TGTGCCAGCTCACAAGGGGAGGATCAGCCCCAGCATTTT. Translating gives CASSQGEDQPQHF. This chain links TRBV18 with TRBJ1-5; TRBD1 might be the D (5 bases). The ends were cut back, 4 bases at V and 5 bases at J, with 9 bases in the middle. Germline loops: CDR1 KGHSH, CDR2 LQKENI. This CDR3 has 13 residues.

This clone showed up just once. The V call is TRBV7-8, the J call TRBJ2-3, with D hard to call. The germline V gene encodes CDR1 SGHVS and CDR2 FQNEAQ. CDR3 length equals 15 residues. V lost 1 base, J lost 0 bases, and 8 bases lay in between. The CDR3 DNA follows: TGTGCCAGCAGCTTAGTAACAGCTAGCACAGATACGCAGTATTTT. It encodes CASSLVTASTDTQYF.

The chain carries TRBV27 and TRBJ1-2; 7 bases fit TRBD1. Germline V gene sequence: CDR1 MNHEY, CDR2 SMNVEV (reference sequence). The V and J ends lost 3 bases and 7 bases, in that order; junction bases with no gene match: 11. The CDR3 runs to 15 residues. The CDR3: CASSLVAGGLSGYTF. In DNA, the CDR3 is TGTGCCAGCAGTTTGGTGGCAGGGGGTCTGAGTGGCTACACCTTC.

The chain employs TRBV10-1 and TRBJ2-2; possible D gene TRBD1, 5 bases. The germline V gene has CDR1 WNHNN and CDR2 SYGVQD (reference sequence). Trimming removed 8 bases from V and 3 bases from J, with 13 bases in between. The CDR3 consists of 14 residues. The CDR3 DNA sequence: TGCGCCAGCGCCAGGGAACGGTACACCGGGGAGCTGTTTTTT. It codes for CASARERYTGELFF.

V usage is TRBV2 and J usage is TRBJ1-2; no definite D call. Germline CDR1 reads SNHLY; CDR2 reads FYNNEI. V was clipped by 6 bases and J by 0 bases, with 11 bases between them. The CDR3 runs 14 residues. The CDR3 reads CASRFSGSNYGYTF. In nucleotides, the CDR3 is TGTGCCAGCAGGTTTTCGGGCTCTAACTATGGCTACACCTTC.

This sequence joins TRBV12-5 and TRBJ1-5; D possibly corresponds to TRBD1 (6 bases). CDR1 is LGHNT and CDR2 is FRNRAP in the germline V gene. Trimming left V 7 bases short and J 4 bases short, with 29 bases between. The CDR3 has 19 residues. CDR3 DNA sequence: TGTGCTAGTGTTCCTTTCCCCAAGGACAGTTCGATCCTTAATCAGCCCCAGCATTTT. It translates to CASVPFPKDSSILNQPQHF.

A single count supports this clone. This rearrangement joins TRBV5-4 to TRBJ1-2, with D unclear. Germline V lookup: CDR1 SGHNT, CDR2 YYREEE (reference sequence). CDR3 length equals 16 residues. The V end lost 1 base, the J end lost 4 bases, and 17 bases lay between the germline ends. The CDR3 coding sequence is TGTGCCAGCAGCTTGTTTGATCGGCGGAATACCTATGGCTACACCTTC. Translating it yields CASSLFDRRNTYGYTF.

The chain joins TRBV19 to TRBJ1-5; TRBD1 aligns across 7 bases. The CDR3 covers 13 residues. The V and J ends lost 7 bases and 3 bases, in that order; junction bases with no gene match: 3. Germline CDR1 LNHDA, CDR2 SQIVND (reference sequence). CDR3 DNA sequence: TGTGCCAGTAAGGGGACAGCCAATCAGCCCCAGCATTTT. It specifies CASKGTANQPQHF.

This chain joins TRBV10-3 and TRBJ1-5; 7 bases match TRBD1. The CDR3 loop spans 17 amino acids. The trim removed 4 bases at V and 2 bases at J, leaving 11 bases unmatched. Germline CDR1 ENHRY, CDR2 SYGVKD. CDR3 amino acids: CAISANTGALGNQPQHF. As DNA, the CDR3 is TGTGCCATCAGTGCTAATACAGGGGCCTTGGGCAATCAGCCCCAGCATTTT.

The chain is built from TRBV4-1 and TRBJ1-5; no firm D call. The CDR3 has 18 residues. CDR1 MGHRA and CDR2 YSYEKL come from the germline V gene. With 0 bases removed from V and 1 base from J, the gap between germline ends came to 16 bases. DNA for the CDR3: TGCGCCAGCAGCCAAGATCTCGGCGGAGGCAGGAGCAATCAGCCCCAGCATTTT. It codes for CASSQDLGGGRSNQPQHF.

This sequence joins TRBV6-1 and TRBJ1-1; a weak D match, TRBD1 (6 bases). V was clipped by 10 bases and J by 1 base, with 13 bases between them. The CDR3 covers 13 residues. The germline gives CDR1 MNHNS, CDR2 SASEGT. DNA for the CDR3: TGTGCCACAATCCAGACAGGGAACACTGAAGCTTTCTTT. Amino acids: CATIQTGNTEAFF.

This chain connects TRBV9 to TRBJ1-1, with no clear D. V was shortened by 0 bases and J by 1 base, with 7 bases between the two germline ends. The CDR3 runs 14 residues. Germline-derived CDR1 and CDR2 are SGDLS and YYNGEE. The CDR3 is CASSVGAGNTEAFF. In nucleotides, the CDR3 is TGTGCCAGCAGCGTAGGGGCGGGGAACACTGAAGCTTTCTTT.

This chain joins TRBV19 and TRBJ1-5; 9 bases agree with TRBD1. Unmatched junction bases numbered 6, after V lost 6 bases and J lost 6 bases. The CDR3 has 14 residues. Per germline, CDR1 LNHDA and CDR2 SQIVND (reference sequence). The CDR3 loop is CASSLTGGRQPQHF. As DNA, the CDR3 is TGTGCCAGTAGCTTAACAGGGGGCCGTCAGCCCCAGCATTTT.

The chain carries TRBV30 and TRBJ1-2; 9 bases are a match to TRBD1. CDR3 length: 13 amino acids. The V segment lost 3 bases and the J segment 8 bases; nucleotides outside the gene matches: 7. Per germline, CDR1 GTSNPN and CDR2 SVGIG (reference sequence). CDR3 sequence reads: CAWRDRGAGGYTF. The CDR3 coding sequence is TGTGCCTGGAGGGACAGGGGCGCTGGGGGCTACACCTTC.

The CDR3 bases are TGTGCCAGCAGTCGATCATGGGGGAAAGGGGAGACCCAGTACTTC. Residues: CASSRSWGKGETQYF. The V gene is TRBV6-1, the J gene TRBJ2-5; either TRBD1 or TRBD2 may fit D (5 bases each). Germline-derived CDR1 and CDR2 are MNHNS and SASEGT. The length of the CDR3 is 15 residues. The germline V and J ends were trimmed by 5 bases and 5 bases, with 18 bases remaining between them.

This chain links TRBV18 with TRBJ2-5; no firm D call. V was clipped by 6 bases and J by 4 bases, with 21 bases between them. Germline-derived CDR1 and CDR2 are KGHSH and LQKENI. The CDR3 spans 16 residues. CDR3 loop: CASSPKVGILGETQYF. In DNA form, the CDR3 reads TGTGCCAGCTCGCCGAAAGTGGGAATCCTTGGAGAGACCCAGTACTTC.

CDR3 coding DNA: TGTGCCAGTAGTCACCCCACCGGGGAGCTGTTTTTT. Protein: CASSHPTGELFF. This rearrangement joins TRBV19 to TRBJ2-2; D gene uncertain. The CDR3 length is 12 residues. Trimming removed 5 bases from V and 4 bases from J, with 5 bases in between. Looked up from germline, CDR1 is LNHDA and CDR2 is SQIVND (reference sequence).